This TCR beta chain was captured in a study of T cell responses to AZD1222 COVID-19 vaccine (dated by TCRdb to about 2021). The study in broad terms: A total of 233 trial participants underwent TCR sequencing, of whom some 210 received two doses of AZD1222 and some 26 received two doses of the MenACWY control vaccine. Trial participants were enrolled by age into 18-55, 56-69 and 70-plus year subgroups, with 148, 28 and 57 TCR-sequenced participants respectively. Summary of the overall study and its limitations: The 56-69-year group was small, and its depth increase did not reach significance, likely because of low power. Vaccine-associated CD4 TCRs spanned the whole spike protein, with dominant responses in regions 160-218 and 743-854. Conclusions about previously exposed vaccinees are limited, since just five to seven AZD1222 recipients were seropositive for SARS-CoV-2 at baseline. After two AZD1222 doses, spike-specific TCR breadth and depth were significantly higher than at day 0 and than in MenACWY recipients. Most participants were white British and females outnumbered males, and the authors suggested that clonal diversity may have been underestimated. Because no day 14 peak-response samples were available, the repertoires could be characterized only after the peak T cell response. Epitopes outside the regions mutated in the B.1.351 and B.1.1.7 variants were reportedly recognized by nearly half of the unique spike-specific TCRs.

In the case of this clone: Its antigen is still unknown. Base qualities are not at hand, and no much larger clone is one base apart.

What this sample's time point label stands for: about 28 days (+/-7) after the second vaccine dose. What the treatment or condition label conveys for this sample: meningococcal conjugate vaccine given as trial control. Vaccinee samples came from UK trials COV001 and COV002, including a single-blind randomized controlled phase 2/3 trial of AZD1222 (ChAdOx1 nCoV-19) in healthy adults. For TCRbeta chain sequencing, PBMC samples from trial participants were taken at day 0 and at day 28 after the second dose. The CDR3 regions of human TCRbeta chains were analyzed by immunosequencing. On the authors' methods: Repertoire TCRs were checked for matches against a reference library of SARS-CoV-2-specific TCRs that had been generated using the MIRA antigen-specificity platform. Breadth meant the fraction of unique TCRs that were SARS-CoV-2-associated, whereas depth meant the fraction of total T cells that were SARS-CoV-2-associated. Using the MIRA data, each spike-specific TCR was assigned both to the spike region to which the TCR was reactive and to a CD4 or CD8 class. Log10-transformed breadth and depth values were compared by one-way ANOVA with Sidak's multiple comparisons tests. The clones in this table, taken by TCRdb from immuneACCESS, are in-frame only. Not every clone is retained; where verified, under half of the shortfall comes from an unresolved V gene, and the cause of the rest is unknown. D and trimming were read from the DNA, whereas the V and J calls and clone size are those reported in that table. The sample table contains over 120,000 clones; only one count was recorded for approximately 85% of them. Jointly, the top ten make up under 7% of the sample.

V is shortened by 2 bases, J by 0 bases, and the region joining them spans 14 bases. The germline V gene provides CDR1 MNHNS and CDR2 SASEGT. Taken from cysteine to phenylalanine, the CDR3 has 16 residues. Only the CDR3 part of the read is kept: 48 bases, read in frame from the first base. This receptor was obtained from an adult who received the MenACWY meningococcal vaccine as a control. The sequenced sample was peripheral blood, obtained 28 days after the second dose of the MenACWY control vaccine. The sequence links TRBV6-1 to TRBJ2-7; matching of 5 bases hints at TRBD1 as the D gene. The bases read TGTGCCAGCAGTGAACAGGTTGGGGCATTCTCCTACGAGCAGTACTTC. This is translated as CASSEQVGAFSYEQYF.